This T cell receptor (beta chain) was recorded in a study of shared clonotypes between healthy human individuals. Study observations and caveats: Depth was large, yet rarefaction showed that sorted-subset sequencing was incomplete. Having only a few donors restricted how much genetic and exposure-history diversity was captured.

The CDR3 is 14 amino acids. CDR1 and CDR2 from the germline V gene are SGHNT and YYREEE (reference sequence). The ends were cut back, 2 bases at V and 4 bases at J, with 12 bases in the middle. Each replicate PCR on the sorted subsets used roughly 210 ng DNA (around 30,000 T cell genomes). TCRdb keeps only in-frame clones here, not all; method: immunoSEQ multiplex PCR. The table includes a few million clones, approximately 90% detected once. For this clone: What it binds is not known.

The sequenced sample was naive CD4+ T cells from PBMCs. Subset denoted: CD45RA+ positively selected. The chain uses TRBV5-4 and TRBJ2-5; D remains unclear. This clonotype was sampled from a man younger than 35 in good health. Some clones in this sample may be carry-over from other donors' samples. The CDR3 loop reads CASSFARFRETQYF. The CDR3 bases are TGTGCCAGCAGCTTTGCTAGGTTTAGAGAGACCCAGTACTTC.